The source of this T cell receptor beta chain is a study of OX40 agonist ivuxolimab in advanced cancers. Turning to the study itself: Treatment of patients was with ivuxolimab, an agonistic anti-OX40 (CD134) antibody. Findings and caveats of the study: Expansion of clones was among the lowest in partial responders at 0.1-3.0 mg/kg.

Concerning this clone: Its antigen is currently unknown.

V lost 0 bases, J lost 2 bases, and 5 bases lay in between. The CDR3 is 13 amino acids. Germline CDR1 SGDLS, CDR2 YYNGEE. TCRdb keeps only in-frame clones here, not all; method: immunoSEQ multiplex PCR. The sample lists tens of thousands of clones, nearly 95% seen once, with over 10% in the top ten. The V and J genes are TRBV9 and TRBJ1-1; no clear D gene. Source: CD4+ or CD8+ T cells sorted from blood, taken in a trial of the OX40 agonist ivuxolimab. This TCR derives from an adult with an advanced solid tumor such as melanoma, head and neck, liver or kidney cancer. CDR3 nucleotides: TGTGCCAGCAGCGTAGAATTAAACACTGAAGCTTTCTTT. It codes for CASSVELNTEAFF. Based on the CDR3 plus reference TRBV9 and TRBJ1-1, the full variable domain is DSGVTQTPKHLITATGQRVTLRCSPRSGDLSVYWYQQSLDQGLQFLIQYYNGEERAKGNILERFSAQQFPDLHSELNLSSLELGDSALYFCASSVELNTEAFFGQGTRLTVV.